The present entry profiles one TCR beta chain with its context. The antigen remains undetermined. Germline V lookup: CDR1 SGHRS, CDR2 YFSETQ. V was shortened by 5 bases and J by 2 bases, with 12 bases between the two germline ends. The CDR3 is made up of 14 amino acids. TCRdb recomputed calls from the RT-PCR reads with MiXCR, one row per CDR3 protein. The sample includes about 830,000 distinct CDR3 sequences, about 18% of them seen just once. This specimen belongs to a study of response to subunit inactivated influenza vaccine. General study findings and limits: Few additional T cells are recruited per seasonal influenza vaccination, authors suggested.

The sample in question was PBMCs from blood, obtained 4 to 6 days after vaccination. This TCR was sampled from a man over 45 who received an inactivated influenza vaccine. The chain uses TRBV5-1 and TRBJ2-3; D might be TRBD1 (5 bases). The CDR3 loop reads CASRYDSNTDTQYF. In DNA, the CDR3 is TGCGCCAGCAGATATGACAGTAACACAGATACGCAGTATTTT.